A single sample is the source of the 18 T cell receptor beta chains below, sequenced in a study of vaccination effects on CD4 cells after COVID-19 (dated by TCRdb to between 2021 and 2023). Library generation was performed with the immunoSEQ multiplex PCR assay. This immuneACCESS table, as held by TCRdb, lists in-frame sequences with V and J called but not all clones. Of the missing ones, under half trace to an unresolved V gene in checked studies; the others have no known cause. This sample is represented by tens of thousands of clones; roughly 74% of them were singletons. The ten most abundant clones make up 1.5% to 2% of the sample. To identify antigen-specific CD4+ T cell clonotypes by their expansion, the ViraFEST assay first stimulated PBMC with viral peptide pools and then applied TCR sequencing. After more than 9 days of culture, CD4+ T cells were isolated with the EasySep CD4+ T cell isolation kit.

The antigens of these receptors remain unknown. The source was CD4+ T cells from PBMCs cultured with HCoV-229E spike peptides, collected before COVID-19 vaccination. The cell subset or site label here, explained by the study, means: HCoV-229E spike overlapping peptide pool stimulation. The receptors here all came from a human donor who received a COVID-19 vaccine.

This sequence joins TRBV2 and TRBJ2-7; 9 bases fit TRBD1. The CDR3 runs 13 residues. The junction had 6 bases not matched to a gene; V was cut back by 9 bases and J by 3 bases. Germline-derived CDR1 and CDR2 are SNHLY and FYNNEI. The DNA for the CDR3 is TGTGCCAGACGACCGGGACAGGGCTACGAGCAGTACGTC. Amino acids: CARRPGQGYEQYV.

In its sample, this clone was seen a few times. J is TRBJ1-2 and V is TRBV7-2; D gene unclear. CDR1 is SGHTA and CDR2 is FQGNSA in the germline V gene. The CDR3 covers 13 residues. V was clipped by 1 base and J by 2 bases, with 5 bases between them. The CDR3 sequence is CASSLVRNYGYTF. The CDR3 nucleotides read TGTGCCAGCAGCTTAGTTCGGAACTATGGCTACACCTTC.

The chain employs TRBV6-5 and TRBJ1-6; 7 bases fit TRBD1. The CDR3 runs to 15 residues. The ends lost 6 bases at V and 8 bases at J; junction bases unmatched: 10. Germline CDR1 and CDR2: MNHEY and SVGAGI. This CDR3 is CASRRNRGRDSPLHF. DNA of the CDR3: TGTGCCAGCAGAAGAAACAGGGGAAGGGATTCACCCCTCCACTTT.

This rearrangement joins TRBV6-5 to TRBJ2-3; possibly TRBD1 for D (5 bases). Trimming removed 0 bases from V and 5 bases from J, with 15 bases in between. Per germline, CDR1 MNHEY and CDR2 SVGAGI. This CDR3 region has 16 residues. In DNA, the CDR3 is TGTGCCAGCAGTTACTCGGTCATTGGGGCCCGAGATACGCAGTATTTT. Translated: CASSYSVIGARDTQYF.

V is TRBV6-2 or TRBV6-3 and J is TRBJ1-6; D remains unclear. V was shortened by 0 bases and J by 6 bases, with 3 bases between the two germline ends. Germline V CDR1 and CDR2: MNHEY, SVGEGT. The CDR3 totals 13 residues. The chain's CDR3 is CASSYSFNSPLHF. CDR3 nucleotide sequence: TGTGCCAGCAGTTACTCGTTTAATTCACCCCTCCACTTT.

This clone was counted a single time. V gene TRBV28 combines with J gene TRBJ2-3, with 7 bases lining up with TRBD1. The CDR3 extends over 15 amino acids. J was trimmed by 0 bases and V by 5 bases; bases with no gene match: 5. Germline V gene data show CDR1 as MDHEN and CDR2 as SYDVKM. As DNA, the CDR3 is TGTGCCAGCAGTCCCGACAGGGTTAGCACAGATACGCAGTATTTT. Translation: CASSPDRVSTDTQYF.

V and J are TRBV6-6 and TRBJ2-5, with D possibly being TRBD2 (5 bases). Germline V CDR1 and CDR2: MNHNY, SVGAGI (reference sequence). CDR3 length equals 16 residues. V lost 6 bases, J lost 5 bases, and 22 bases lay in between. In DNA, the CDR3 is TGTGCCAGCAGCCGTGCCGGGGTCTCCAACGGGGAGACCCAGTACTTC. This sequence encodes CASSRAGVSNGETQYF.

The V and J genes are TRBV7-2 and TRBJ2-7, with D tentatively TRBD1 or TRBD2 (5 bases each). CDR3 length: 13 residues. V shed 5 bases and J shed 4 bases, with 12 bases lying between them. Germline CDR1 reads SGHTA; CDR2 reads FQGNSA. The CDR3 loop reads CASSPGPRYEQYV. The DNA of the CDR3 is TGTGCCAGCAGCCCGGGACCGAGATACGAGCAGTACGTC.

The chain carries TRBV7-8 and TRBJ2-5; tentative D call: TRBD2 (7 bases). This CDR3 spans 15 amino acids. V was clipped by 0 bases and J by 1 base, with 9 bases between them. In germline, CDR1 is SGHVS, CDR2 FQNEAQ. The CDR3 protein is CASSLAGGGQETQYF. The DNA for the CDR3 is TGTGCCAGCAGCTTAGCAGGGGGGGGCCAAGAGACCCAGTACTTC. The whole variable domain, remainder taken from reference TRBV7-8 and TRBJ2-5, is GAGVSQSPRYKVAKRGQDVALRCDPISGHVSLFWYQQALGQGPEFLTYFQNEAQLDKSGLPSDRFFAERPEGSVSTLKIQRTQQEDSAVYLCASSLAGGGQETQYFGPGTRLLVL.

This sequence joins TRBV5-1 and TRBJ2-5, with D perhaps TRBD1 (6 bases). The CDR3 is 15 amino acids. The V end was cut by 8 bases, the J end by 1 base, with 18 bases between. Germline lookup yields CDR1 SGHRS and CDR2 YFSETQ. CDR3 residues: CASSYRDIGQETQYF. In DNA, the CDR3 is TGCGCCAGTAGTTACCGGGACATAGGCCAAGAGACCCAGTACTTC.

This chain connects TRBV9 to TRBJ1-2, with unresolved D. This CDR3 has 14 residues. Trimming stripped 0 bases from V and 4 bases from J, with 10 bases between. Germline CDR1 is SGDLS and CDR2 is YYNGEE. CDR3 amino acids: CASSVVSNPYGYTF. The CDR3 nucleotides read TGTGCCAGCAGCGTAGTATCGAACCCCTATGGCTACACCTTC.

This clone was observed a single time. The chain uses TRBV3-1 (or the pseudogene TRBV3-2) and TRBJ2-5; the D gene is possibly TRBD2 (6 bases). CDR1 is LGHDT, CDR2 YNNKEL, per germline (reference sequence). Trimming removed 6 bases from V and 5 bases from J, with 16 bases in between. This CDR3 has 14 amino acids. Here the CDR3 DNA reads TGTGCCAGCAGGCGGCTTGGGGACTTCGAGACCCAGTACTTC. It encodes CASRRLGDFETQYF.

This clone was seen a handful of times. This sequence joins TRBV5-1 and TRBJ2-7; D gene unclear. The CDR3 is 14 amino acids. The V gene lost 0 bases and the J gene lost 3 bases, with 10 bases spanning the gap. CDR1 is SGHRS and CDR2 is YFSETQ in the germline V gene. The DNA for the CDR3 is TGCGCCAGCAGCTTGGCAGGAGCCGACTACGAGCAGTACGTC. Translated, it gives CASSLAGADYEQYV.

This chain uses TRBV12-5 with TRBJ2-1; D call uncertain. The germline gives CDR1 LGHNT, CDR2 FRNRAP. The CDR3 runs to 18 residues. V lost 7 bases and J lost 1, with 23 bases in between. This chain's CDR3 is CASAPPSNFQGSYNEQFF. The CDR3 DNA reads TGTGCTAGTGCCCCCCCCTCTAATTTCCAAGGTTCCTACAATGAGCAGTTCTTC.

CDR3 region: CASSYPYPGPLYEQYV. DNA for the CDR3: TGTGCCAGCAGTTACCCCTATCCGGGCCCCCTTTACGAGCAGTACGTC. This chain joins TRBV6-5 and TRBJ2-7; D is uncertain. This CDR3 is 16 amino acids long. V was shortened by 2 bases and J by 4 bases, with 18 bases between the two germline ends. Germline lookup yields CDR1 MNHEY and CDR2 SVGAGI.

Only a few counts were recorded for this clone. The chain couples TRBV19 to TRBJ1-4; D gene unclear. The germline gives CDR1 LNHDA, CDR2 SQIVND (reference sequence). The CDR3 contains 15 residues. Trimming stripped 3 bases from V and 5 bases from J, with 13 bases between. The CDR3 region has the DNA TGTGCCAGTAGTATTCTTTCACTAAAGAATGAAAAACTGTTTTTT. Protein product: CASSILSLKNEKLFF.

The rearrangement links TRBV12-3 or TRBV12-4 to TRBJ1-4; D is uncertain. This CDR3 has 13 residues. Trimming cost V 1 base and J 5 bases, with 5 bases left between them. CDR3 nucleotides: TGTGCCAGCAGTTTAGGGCCCAATGAAAAACTGTTTTTT. It codes for CASSLGPNEKLFF.

This chain connects TRBV11-2 to TRBJ2-6; 7 bases map to TRBD1. CDR1 is SGHAT, CDR2 FQNNGV, per germline. J was trimmed by 3 bases and V by 6 bases; bases with no gene match: 14. The CDR3 consists of 18 residues. This chain's CDR3 is CASRSYRGRAHGANVLTF. The CDR3 coding sequence is TGTGCCAGCAGGAGCTATAGGGGGCGAGCCCATGGGGCCAACGTCCTGACTTTC. The complete variable domain, with remaining parts taken from reference TRBV11-2 and TRBJ2-6, reads EAGVAQSPRYKIIEKRQSVAFWCNPISGHATLYWYQQILGQGPKLLIQFQNNGVVDDSQLPKDRFSAERLKGVDSTLKIQPAKLEDSAVYLCASRSYRGRAHGANVLTFGAGSRLTVL.